One and the same sample provided the 21 T cell receptor beta chains below, sequenced in a study of long-term antiretroviral therapy in people with HIV. Sequencing relied on immunoSEQ assay v3.0, run at survey level. Clones were sequenced by immunoSEQ multiplex PCR, and TCRdb holds only the in-frame ones, with some missing. The table has roughly 42,000 clones, about nine tenths seen once. The starting material was unsorted PBMCs, obtained 0.1 years before starting antiretroviral therapy. The receptors come from a woman between 50 and 59 years old with HIV.

This clone turned up a few times. V usage is TRBV2 and J usage is TRBJ2-7; TRBD2 might be the D (7 bases). Germline V CDR1 and CDR2: SNHLY, FYNNEI. The CDR3 covers 13 residues. V lost 8 bases and J lost 4, with 15 bases in between. DNA of the CDR3: TGTGCCAGCCGGGAAGGGGGGGTATACGAGCAGTACTTC. It encodes CASREGGVYEQYF.

V gene TRBV7-9 combines with J gene TRBJ2-7; D gene unclear. Germline V lookup: CDR1 SEHNR, CDR2 FQNEAQ (reference sequence). Between the trimmed V and J ends, which lost 9 bases and 3 bases, there was a span of 12 bases. The CDR3 runs to 12 residues. CDR3 amino acids: CARQLMGYEQYF. The CDR3 DNA follows: TGTGCCAGACAGCTCATGGGCTACGAGCAGTACTTC.

The rearrangement links TRBV19 to TRBJ1-2; the D is unclear. The CDR3 runs 15 residues. The germline gives CDR1 LNHDA, CDR2 SQIVND (reference sequence). Trimming stripped 1 base from V and 2 bases from J, with 11 bases between. DNA of the CDR3: TGTGCCAGTAGTATAGGGTCGGCAGGAAACTATGGCTACACCTTC. Translating gives CASSIGSAGNYGYTF.

In DNA form, the CDR3 reads TGTGCCAGCAGCGTAATGGGCTCGGTCGGGCAAAGCACAGATACGCAGTATTTT. This encodes CASSVMGSVGQSTDTQYF. The rearrangement joins TRBV9 to TRBJ2-3; no clear D gene. V shed 1 base and J shed 0 bases, with 18 bases lying between them. The germline CDR1 and CDR2 sequences are SGDLS and YYNGEE. This CDR3 is built from 18 residues.

This chain joins TRBV7-9 and TRBJ2-7, with D maybe TRBD2 (6 bases). Germline CDR1 reads SEHNR; CDR2 reads FQNEAQ (reference sequence). V lost 5 bases and J lost 5, with 16 bases in between. The CDR3 loop spans 14 amino acids. The CDR3 protein is CASSPTEGSNEQYF. CDR3 sequence (DNA): TGTGCCAGCAGCCCAACGGAGGGGAGCAACGAGCAGTACTTC.

This sequence joins TRBV5-4 and TRBJ1-1; 10 nucleotides align to TRBD1. This CDR3 contains 16 residues. Germline V gives CDR1 SGHNT, CDR2 YYREEE (reference sequence). J lost 5 bases, V lost 4 bases, and 11 bases had no gene match. CDR3 amino acids: CASSRSLGQGGTEAFF. The CDR3, as DNA: TGTGCCAGCAGCCGGTCCCTCGGACAGGGGGGGACTGAAGCTTTCTTT.

The rearrangement joins TRBV11-2 to TRBJ1-1, with D possibly TRBD1 on 6 matching bases. The CDR3 is made up of 14 amino acids. Germline V CDR1 and CDR2: SGHAT, FQNNGV. Trimming removed 6 bases from V and 3 bases from J, with 14 bases in between. The CDR3 sequence is CASSNQGMHTEAFF. The CDR3 DNA sequence: TGTGCCAGCAGTAATCAGGGGATGCACACTGAAGCTTTCTTT.

This clone was counted a single time. This chain uses TRBV6-6 with TRBJ2-5; TRBD1 aligns across 7 bases. With V trimmed by 6 bases and J by 5 bases, 6 bases remained unmatched. The CDR3 has 13 residues. Germline CDR1 and CDR2: MNHNY and SVGAGI (reference sequence). Here the CDR3 reads CASSPGGFETQYF. The CDR3 DNA reads TGTGCCAGCAGCCCAGGGGGTTTCGAGACCCAGTACTTC.

The V gene is TRBV10-3, the J gene TRBJ1-1, with D possibly being TRBD1 (5 bases). The germline gives CDR1 ENHRY, CDR2 SYGVKD. The CDR3 is made up of 13 amino acids. Between the trimmed V and J ends, which lost 8 bases and 0 bases, there was a span of 10 bases. The CDR3 region is CAIVSGMNTEAFF. Written as DNA, the CDR3 is TGTGCCATCGTTTCAGGGATGAACACTGAAGCTTTCTTT.

The chain employs TRBV4-3 and TRBJ2-6; D remains unclear. This CDR3 has 16 amino acids. Between the trimmed V and J ends, which lost 0 bases and 2 bases, there was a span of 8 bases. CDR1 is LGHNA and CDR2 is YSLEER in the germline V gene. The CDR3 region has the DNA TGCGCCAGCAGCCAAGACAGTTCCGCTGGGGCCAACGTCCTGACTTTC. This translates into CASSQDSSAGANVLTF.

The chain employs TRBV7-2 and TRBJ1-2; D may be TRBD1 (6 bases). The CDR3 contains 13 residues. Germline assignment: CDR1 SGHTA and CDR2 FQGNSA. The V and J ends lost 6 bases and 8 bases respectively, with 16 bases between them. This CDR3 is CASRTPGGLGYTF. As DNA, the CDR3 is TGTGCCAGCAGAACCCCGGGGGGGCTAGGCTACACCTTC.

The chain combines TRBV25-1 with TRBJ1-2; D uncertain. Germline lookup yields CDR1 MGHDK and CDR2 SYGVNS. The length of the CDR3 is 11 residues. Trimming took 3 bases from V and 6 from J, leaving 5 bases between them. As DNA, the CDR3 is TGTGCCAGCAGTGATGGCCATGGCTACACCTTC. Its protein product is CASSDGHGYTF.

As to this clone: The junction departs from germline at one end; a sequencing error may be responsible. The V and J genes are TRBV7-7 and TRBJ2-2; 11 bases line up with TRBD1. Germline-derived CDR1 and CDR2 are SSHAT and FNYEAQ (reference sequence). The CDR3 consists of 15 residues. CDR3 region: CASSHGQGATGELFF. CDR3 nucleotide sequence: TGTGCTAGCAGCCACGGACAGGGGGCGACCGGGGAGCTGTTTTTT. Filled out from reference TRBV7-7 and TRBJ2-2, the complete variable domain reads GAGVSQSPRYKVTKRGQDVTLRCDPISSHATLYWYQQALGQGPEFLTYFNYEAQPDKSGLPSDRFSAERPEGSISTLTIQRTEQRDSAMYRCASSHGQGATGELFFGEGSRLTVL.

The chain combines TRBV5-1 with TRBJ1-6; D not certain. The CDR3 is 13 amino acids. The ends were cut back, 0 bases at V and 7 bases at J, with 5 bases in the middle. The V gene's germline CDR1 is SGHRS and CDR2 YFSETQ. The CDR3 sequence: CASSLEPNSPLHF. Here the CDR3 DNA reads TGCGCCAGCAGCTTGGAGCCCAATTCACCCCTCCACTTT.

This chain joins TRBV2 and TRBJ1-6, with 7 bases matching TRBD1. Trimming removed 3 bases from V and 4 bases from J; junction bases left unmatched: 0. Germline-derived CDR1 and CDR2 are SNHLY and FYNNEI. CDR3 length equals 14 residues. CDR3 DNA sequence: TGTGCCAGCAGTGAGGGACAGTATAATTCACCCCTCCACTTT. Its translation is CASSEGQYNSPLHF.

This chain uses TRBV30 with TRBJ1-2; weak D call: TRBD1 (5 bases). Germline-derived CDR1 and CDR2 are GTSNPN and SVGIG (reference sequence). Trimming took off 6 bases at V and 7 bases at J, with 15 bases between the two ends. The CDR3 length is 12 residues. The CDR3 DNA is TGTGCCTGTACCCAGGGTGCCGGTGGCTACACCTTC. The encoded protein is CACTQGAGGYTF.

This clone was found a few times. This chain uses TRBV10-3 with TRBJ2-7; D may be TRBD2 (6 bases). CDR3 length: 13 residues. Trimming removed 11 bases from V and 0 bases from J, with 14 bases in between. From germline, CDR1 is ENHRY and CDR2 SYGVKD. CDR3 region: CAHGTENSYEQYF. The CDR3 DNA sequence: TGTGCCCACGGGACTGAGAACTCCTACGAGCAGTACTTC.

The count of this clone is one. This chain joins TRBV5-1 and TRBJ2-7, with D perhaps matching TRBD2 (6 bases). This CDR3 region has 14 residues. The germline V gene has CDR1 SGHRS and CDR2 YFSETQ. V lost 4 bases to trimming and J lost 2 bases, with 13 bases between them. The CDR3, as DNA: TGCGCCAGCAGCACGCGGGAAGGGGCCTACGAGCAGTACTTC. It specifies CASSTREGAYEQYF.

The chain carries TRBV27 and TRBJ2-6; D tentatively fits TRBD1 or TRBD2 (6 bases each). The V gene's germline CDR1 is MNHEY and CDR2 SMNVEV (reference sequence). V lost 2 bases, J lost 3 bases, and 8 bases lay in between. This CDR3 has 15 residues. CDR3 in amino acids: CASSLGGLGANVLTF. Here the CDR3 DNA reads TGTGCCAGCAGTTTAGGGGGGCTTGGGGCCAACGTCCTGACTTTC. The full variable domain, its missing parts supplied by reference TRBV27 and TRBJ2-6, is EAQVTQNPRYLITVTGKKLTVTCSQNMNHEYMSWYRQDPGLGLRQIYYSMNVEVTDKGDVPEGYKVSRKEKRNFPLILESPSPNQTSLYFCASSLGGLGANVLTFGAGSRLTVL.

This sequence joins TRBV5-1 and TRBJ2-1; 8 bases line up with TRBD2. The trim removed 2 bases at V and 1 base at J, leaving 5 bases unmatched. The CDR3 runs to 16 residues. Germline assignment: CDR1 SGHRS and CDR2 YFSETQ. The CDR3 loop is CASSLTGTRSYNEQFF. CDR3 coding DNA: TGCGCCAGCAGCTTAACCGGGACTAGGTCCTACAATGAGCAGTTCTTC.

The chain is built from TRBV27 and TRBJ2-3; maybe TRBD2 (5 bases). Germline values: CDR1 MNHEY, CDR2 SMNVEV (reference sequence). V was trimmed by 5 bases and J by 3 bases, leaving 9 bases between them. This CDR3 contains 13 residues. As DNA, the CDR3 is TGTGCCAGCAGTCCGGGGTGGACAGATACGCAGTATTTT. This sequence encodes CASSPGWTDTQYF.